A selection of T cell receptor beta chains follows, all from one sample in a study of memory CD8 T cells in hepatitis C reinfection. Assay: immunoSEQ multiplex PCR; the TCRdb copy retains only in-frame clones and omits some. The data contain approximately 49,000 clones, 85% to 90% of them singletons. The sample taken for sequencing was naive CD8+ T cells sorted from blood. The receptors stem from a young man with hepatitis C virus infection. Each CDR3 is given without its conserved first and last residue. Only some rows state a clone size, as once, few, many or a class for expanded clones.

j_call,clone_size,v_call,cdr3_aa
TRBJ2-2,-,TRBV27,ASTGGAGELF
TRBJ2-5,few,TRBV4-3,ASSQEGQGALETQY
TRBJ1-2,-,TRBV27,ASSTGPAGGYT
TRBJ2-7,-,TRBV2,ASSSGTGGYEQY
TRBJ2-1,-,TRBV2,ASSGGRESSYNEQF
TRBJ2-2,-,TRBV13,ASSVTRRVFPGELF
TRBJ2-5,-,TRBV7-9,ASSLSGLQETQY
TRBJ2-3,-,TRBV28,ASYRVGTDTQY
TRBJ2-5,-,TRBV13,ASSHRTGSVGETQY
TRBJ2-1,-,TRBV7-9,ASSSLSGSPYNEQF
TRBJ2-2,once,TRBV7-9,ASSLDRSANTGELF
TRBJ2-7,few,TRBV6-1,ASSEIFSSSYEQY
TRBJ1-1,-,TRBV6-1,ASRRGQAPGTEAF
TRBJ2-5,-,TRBV7-9,ASSAPGQETQY
TRBJ1-2,-,TRBV6-5,ASSYSGQGNGYT
TRBJ2-1,-,TRBV19,ASSRTDYNEQF
TRBJ1-1,once,TRBV6-5,ASSYRGGRSAEAF
TRBJ1-1,-,TRBV9,ASSVEIVTEAF
TRBJ2-3,-,TRBV4-1,ASSQSAGPDTQY